The T cell receptor beta chain under discussion was sequenced for a study of siplizumab effects on memory and regulatory T cells (dated 2019 in TCRdb). Looking at the study overall: The effect of the anti-CD2 antibody siplizumab on alloreactive T-cell subsets was examined in allogeneic mixed lymphocyte reactions constructed from human PBMCs.

Points on this clone: This clone's antigen is unknown. Base qualities were left out, and no much larger clone turns up one base away.

Overall study results and their limits: About 80-96% of proliferating CD4+ or CD8+ clones could not be given a naive or memory phenotype. Among mappable alloreactive CD4+ clones, an average Treg-derived fraction of around 71% was observed with siplizumab, compared with more than 25% in control reactions. Because sequences below about 10^-5 frequency were poorly captured, only a minor fraction of alloreactive clones could be mapped to unstimulated subsets. No functional confirmation was obtained for the suppressive function of proliferating Tregs from siplizumab cultures. Unstimulated naive T cells appeared to be more diverse than memory T cells, and naive cells seemed to make a substantial contribution to the alloresponse. The cumulative frequency of alloreactive sequences traceable to unstimulated CD4+ memory T cells was significantly reduced by siplizumab.

Sorted unstimulated T cells and proliferating T cells recovered from mixed lymphocyte reactions underwent TCRbeta CDR3 sequencing. Fresh whole blood from approximately ten HLA-typed healthy donors was used to isolate PBMCs. Unstimulated CD4+ non-regulatory T cells were FACS-sorted to map the origin of alloreactive clones. Libraries were built with the immunoSEQ multiplex PCR assay. About 9.9 x 10^4 TCR templates per sample were assayed by the deep sequencing platform. Genomic DNA extracted from sorted T cells was used for TCRbeta CDR3 sequencing. Turning to the authors' computational methods: The R programming language was used for clonal analysis of the TCRbeta CDR3 data. Alloreactive CD4+ and CD8+ clones were identified by comparing unstimulated samples to CFSE-low samples taken after the reaction. By matching sequences to the repertoires of sorted unstimulated Treg and non-Treg cells, each alloreactive CD4+ clone was assigned a regulatory or non-regulatory origin. This is the immuneACCESS table as TCRdb keeps it, with only in-frame sequences that have V and J called. A part of the clones is gone; compared with another copy, unresolved V genes explain less than half, and the rest is unexplained. The D gene and trimming were derived from the DNA, and the V and J assignments and clone size from that table. The sample records about 100,000 clones, less than 95% of which are singletons. 1% to 1.5% of the sample lies in the top ten.

Germline trimming: 0 bases from V, 6 bases from J; junction bases outside gene matches: 7. The CDR3 goes from the cysteine to the phenylalanine over 15 residues. Of all the DNA, just the CDR3 is kept, 45 bases in frame from base 1. Looking up the germline V gene yields CDR1 SGHAT and CDR2 FQNNGV. The sequenced sample was non-Treg CD4+ T cells sorted from blood. This sample's cell subset or site label indicates: FACS-sorted unstimulated CD4+ non-regulatory T cells. The receptor was isolated from a human donor in good health. Here the chain combines TRBV11-2 and TRBJ1-2, with 7 central nucleotides matching TRBD1. The bases read TGTGCCAGCAGCTTAGAACCAGGCAGGGGGGATGGCTACACCTTC. Its coded protein is CASSLEPGRGDGYTF.